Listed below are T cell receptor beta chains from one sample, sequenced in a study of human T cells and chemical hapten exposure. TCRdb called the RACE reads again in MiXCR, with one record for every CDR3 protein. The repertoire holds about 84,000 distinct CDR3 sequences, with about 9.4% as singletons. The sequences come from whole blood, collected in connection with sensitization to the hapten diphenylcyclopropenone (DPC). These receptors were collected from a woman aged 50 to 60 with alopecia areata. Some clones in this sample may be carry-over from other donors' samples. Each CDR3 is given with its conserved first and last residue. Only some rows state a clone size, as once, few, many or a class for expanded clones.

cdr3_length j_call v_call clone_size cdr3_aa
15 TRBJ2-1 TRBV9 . CASSVGTSGSVPQFF
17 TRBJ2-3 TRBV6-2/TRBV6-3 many CASSYPTRLDWTDTQYF
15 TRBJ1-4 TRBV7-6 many CASSPTGGANEKLFF
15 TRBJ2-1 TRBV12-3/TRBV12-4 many CASSFTLDPYNEQFF
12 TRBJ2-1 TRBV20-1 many CSARVSYNEQFF
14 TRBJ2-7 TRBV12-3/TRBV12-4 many CASSLTRGPYEQYF
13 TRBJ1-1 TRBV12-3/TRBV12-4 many CASSLGTNTEAFF
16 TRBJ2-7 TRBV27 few CASSLSAGDTDYEQYF
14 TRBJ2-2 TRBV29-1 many CSVGAGGNTGELFF
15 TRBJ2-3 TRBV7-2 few CASSLDGTGTDTQYF
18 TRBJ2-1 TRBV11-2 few CASSGLPSGRKKRNEQFF
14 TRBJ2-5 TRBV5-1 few CASSLGGPGETQYF
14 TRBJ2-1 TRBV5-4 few CASSLGHGVYEQFF
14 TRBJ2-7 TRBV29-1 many CSVALQGRTYEQYF
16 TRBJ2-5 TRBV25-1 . CASSESRLAGVETQYF
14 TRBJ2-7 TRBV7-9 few CASSPAYSPSEQYF
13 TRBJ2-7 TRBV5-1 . CASSLRGGYEQYF
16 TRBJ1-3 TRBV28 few CASSKTVLDSGNTIYF
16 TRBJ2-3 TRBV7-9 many CASSLRTSGSTNTQYF
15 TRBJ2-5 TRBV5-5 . CASSLEGLVGETQYF
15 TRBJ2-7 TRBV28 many CASSLRTGVAYEQYF
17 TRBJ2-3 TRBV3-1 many CASSAELGPSSTDTQYF
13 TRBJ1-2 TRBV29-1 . CSAADRGPDGYTF
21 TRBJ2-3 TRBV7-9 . CASSLDFLSSGRAGRPDTQYF
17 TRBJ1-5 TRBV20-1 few CSARPKTGSDYNQPQHF
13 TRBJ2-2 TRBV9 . CASSVEFTGELFF